This TCR beta chain originates from a study of cytomegalovirus exposure and HLA in healthy donors. About the research overall: When just under 400 donors were genotyped, roughly 78% of them were found to fall in the Caucasian-associated ancestry cluster.

The PCR had 60 Vbeta and 13 Jbeta primers. The method was immunoSEQ multiplex PCR; TCRdb's version includes in-frame clones alone and lacks a portion of them. The sample yields around 140,000 clones, around 79% seen once. Study-wide results and caveats: CMV serostatus stood as the only immune exposure information on hand. In a later analysis, most CMV-associated TCR beta chains appeared HLA-restricted.

Regarding this clone: Its antigen is not identified.

Looked up from germline, CDR1 is MDHEN and CDR2 is SYDVKM. With 8 bases removed from V and 3 bases from J, the gap between germline ends came to 7 bases. The CDR3 consists of 11 residues. The J gene is TRBJ1-1, the V gene TRBV28; D unclear. Source material: PBMCs. The source of this sequence is a male donor in good health and CMV-seronegative. The CDR3 nucleotides are TGTGCCAGCCACTTATACACTGAAGCTTTCTTT. Translation: CASHLYTEAFF.